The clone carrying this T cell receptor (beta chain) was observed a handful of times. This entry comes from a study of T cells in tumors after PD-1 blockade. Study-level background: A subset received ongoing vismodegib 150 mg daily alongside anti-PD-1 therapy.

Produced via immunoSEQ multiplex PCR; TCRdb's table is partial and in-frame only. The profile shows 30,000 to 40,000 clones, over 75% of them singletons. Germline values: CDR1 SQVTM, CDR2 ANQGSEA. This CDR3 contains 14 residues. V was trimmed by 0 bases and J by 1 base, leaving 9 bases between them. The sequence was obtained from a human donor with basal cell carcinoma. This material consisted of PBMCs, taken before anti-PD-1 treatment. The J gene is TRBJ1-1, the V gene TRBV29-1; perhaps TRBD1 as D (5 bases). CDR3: CSVEEGTANTEAFF. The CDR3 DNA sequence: TGCAGCGTTGAAGAAGGGACGGCGAACACTGAAGCTTTCTTT.